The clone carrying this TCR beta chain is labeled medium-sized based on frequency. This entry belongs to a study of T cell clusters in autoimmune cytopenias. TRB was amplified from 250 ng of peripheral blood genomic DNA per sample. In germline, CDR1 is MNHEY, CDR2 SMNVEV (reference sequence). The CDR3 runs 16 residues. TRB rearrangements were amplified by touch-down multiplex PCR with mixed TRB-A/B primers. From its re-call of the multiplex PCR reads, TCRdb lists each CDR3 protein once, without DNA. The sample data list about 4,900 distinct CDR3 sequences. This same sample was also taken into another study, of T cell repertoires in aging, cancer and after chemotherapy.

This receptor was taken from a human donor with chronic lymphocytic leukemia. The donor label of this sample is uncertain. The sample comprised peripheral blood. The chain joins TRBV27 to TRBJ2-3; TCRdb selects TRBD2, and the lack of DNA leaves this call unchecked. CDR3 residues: CASSTGTSGNTDTQYF.